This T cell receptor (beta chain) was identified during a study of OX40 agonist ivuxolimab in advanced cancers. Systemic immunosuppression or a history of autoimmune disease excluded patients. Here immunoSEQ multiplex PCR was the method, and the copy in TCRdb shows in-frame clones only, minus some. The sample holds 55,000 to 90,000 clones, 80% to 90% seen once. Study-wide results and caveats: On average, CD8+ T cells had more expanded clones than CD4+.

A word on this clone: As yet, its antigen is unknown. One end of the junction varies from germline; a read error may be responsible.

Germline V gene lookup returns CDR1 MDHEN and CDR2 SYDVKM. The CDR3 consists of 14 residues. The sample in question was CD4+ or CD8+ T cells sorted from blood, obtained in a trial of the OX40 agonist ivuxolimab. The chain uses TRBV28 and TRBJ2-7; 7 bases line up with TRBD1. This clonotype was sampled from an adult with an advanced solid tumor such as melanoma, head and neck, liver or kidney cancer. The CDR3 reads CASSSTIYQGVGAF. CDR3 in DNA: TGTGCCAGCAGTTCTACGATATATCAGGGGGTTGGGGCTTTC.